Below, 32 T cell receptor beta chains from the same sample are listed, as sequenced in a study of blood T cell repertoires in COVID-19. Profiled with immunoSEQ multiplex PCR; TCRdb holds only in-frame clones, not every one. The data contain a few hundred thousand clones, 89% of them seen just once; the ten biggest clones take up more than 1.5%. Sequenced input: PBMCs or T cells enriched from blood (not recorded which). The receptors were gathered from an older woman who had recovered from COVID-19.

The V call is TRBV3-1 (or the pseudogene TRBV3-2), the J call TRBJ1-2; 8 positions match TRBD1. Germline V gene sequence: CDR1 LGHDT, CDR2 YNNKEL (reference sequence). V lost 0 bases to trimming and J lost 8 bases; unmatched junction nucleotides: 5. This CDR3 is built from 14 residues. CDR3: CASSQDQGAKGYTF. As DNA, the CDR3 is TGTGCCAGCAGCCAAGATCAGGGGGCGAAAGGCTACACCTTC.

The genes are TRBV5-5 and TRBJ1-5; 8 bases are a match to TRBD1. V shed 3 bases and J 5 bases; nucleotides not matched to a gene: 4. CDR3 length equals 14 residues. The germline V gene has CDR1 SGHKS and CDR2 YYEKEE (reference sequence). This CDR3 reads CASSSDRGYQPQHF. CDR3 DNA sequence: TGTGCCAGCAGCTCAGACAGGGGTTATCAGCCCCAGCATTTT.

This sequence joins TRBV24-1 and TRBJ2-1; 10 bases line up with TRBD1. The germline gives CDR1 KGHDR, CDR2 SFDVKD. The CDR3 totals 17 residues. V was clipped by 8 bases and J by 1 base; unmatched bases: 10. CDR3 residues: CATTGTGERVSYNEQFF. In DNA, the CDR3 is TGTGCCACCACTGGGACAGGGGAAAGGGTGTCCTACAATGAGCAGTTCTTC.

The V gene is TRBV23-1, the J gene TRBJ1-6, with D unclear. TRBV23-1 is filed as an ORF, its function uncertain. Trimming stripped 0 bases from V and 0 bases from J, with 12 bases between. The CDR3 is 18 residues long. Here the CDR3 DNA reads TGCGCCAGCAGTCAATCTTGTACAGATTGCTCCTATAATTCACCCCTCCACTTT. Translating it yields CASSQSCTDCSYNSPLHF.

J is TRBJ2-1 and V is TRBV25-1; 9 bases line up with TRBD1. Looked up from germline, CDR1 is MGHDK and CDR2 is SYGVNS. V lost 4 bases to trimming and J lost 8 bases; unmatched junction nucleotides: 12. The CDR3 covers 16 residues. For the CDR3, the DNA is TGTGCCAGCAGTGCCACCGGGACAGGGTTGTTGGATGAGCAGTTCTTC. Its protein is CASSATGTGLLDEQFF.

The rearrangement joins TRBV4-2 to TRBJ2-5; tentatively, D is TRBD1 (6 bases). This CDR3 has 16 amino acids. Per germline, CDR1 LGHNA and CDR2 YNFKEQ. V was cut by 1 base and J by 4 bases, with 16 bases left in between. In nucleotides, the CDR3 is TGTGCCAGCAGCCAAGCCTTAGGGCTAGGGGGAGAGACCCAGTACTTC. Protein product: CASSQALGLGGETQYF.

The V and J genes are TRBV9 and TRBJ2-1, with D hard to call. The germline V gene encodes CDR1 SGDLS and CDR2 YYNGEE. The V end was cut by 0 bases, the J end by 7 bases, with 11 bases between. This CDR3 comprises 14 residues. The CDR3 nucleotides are TGTGCCAGCAGCGTAGGAGGCACGGGTAATGAGCAGTTCTTC. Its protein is CASSVGGTGNEQFF. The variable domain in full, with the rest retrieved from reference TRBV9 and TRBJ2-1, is DSGVTQTPKHLITATGQRVTLRCSPRSGDLSVYWYQQSLDQGLQFLIQYYNGEERAKGNILERFSAQQFPDLHSELNLSSLELGDSALYFCASSVGGTGNEQFFGPGTRLTVL.

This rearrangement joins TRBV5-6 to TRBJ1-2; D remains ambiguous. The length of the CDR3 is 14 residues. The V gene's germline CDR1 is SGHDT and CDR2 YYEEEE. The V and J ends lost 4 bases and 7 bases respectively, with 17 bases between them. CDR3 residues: CASSPGGLGRGYTF. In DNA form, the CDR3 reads TGTGCCAGCAGCCCTGGAGGGCTCGGTCGTGGCTACACCTTC.

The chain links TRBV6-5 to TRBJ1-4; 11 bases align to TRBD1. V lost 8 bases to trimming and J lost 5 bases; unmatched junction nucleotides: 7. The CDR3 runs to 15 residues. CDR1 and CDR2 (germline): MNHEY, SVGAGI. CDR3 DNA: TGTGCCAGCTACTGGCGGGACAGGGGGAATGAAAAACTGTTTTTT. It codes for CASYWRDRGNEKLFF.

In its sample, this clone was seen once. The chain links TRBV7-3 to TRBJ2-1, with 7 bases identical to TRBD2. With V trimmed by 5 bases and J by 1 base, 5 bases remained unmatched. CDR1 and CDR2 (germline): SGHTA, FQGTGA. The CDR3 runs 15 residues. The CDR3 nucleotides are TGTGCCAGCAGCCCCCTGGGGGGGTCCTACAATGAGCAGTTCTTC. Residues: CASSPLGGSYNEQFF.

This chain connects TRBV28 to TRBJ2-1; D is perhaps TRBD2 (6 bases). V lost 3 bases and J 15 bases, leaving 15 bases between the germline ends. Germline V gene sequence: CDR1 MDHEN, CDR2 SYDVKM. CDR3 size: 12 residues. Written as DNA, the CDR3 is TGTGCCAGCAGTTTCTCGGGACTTCTCCTGTTCTTC. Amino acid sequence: CASSFSGLLLFF.

The CDR3: CASSQTGFGTQYF. CDR3 sequence (DNA): TGTGCCAGCAGCCAGACAGGGTTTGGGACCCAGTACTTC. The V call is TRBV6-5, the J call TRBJ2-5, with 7 nucleotides matching TRBD1. CDR1 is MNHEY, CDR2 SVGAGI, per germline. V lost 6 bases and J lost 7; bases outside the gene matches: 8. The CDR3 has 13 residues.

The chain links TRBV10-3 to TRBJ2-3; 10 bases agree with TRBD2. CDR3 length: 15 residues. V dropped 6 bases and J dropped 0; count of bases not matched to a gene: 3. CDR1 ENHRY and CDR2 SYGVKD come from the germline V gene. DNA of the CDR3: TGTGCCATCAGCCTGACTAGCGGGAGCACAGATACGCAGTATTTT. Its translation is CAISLTSGSTDTQYF.

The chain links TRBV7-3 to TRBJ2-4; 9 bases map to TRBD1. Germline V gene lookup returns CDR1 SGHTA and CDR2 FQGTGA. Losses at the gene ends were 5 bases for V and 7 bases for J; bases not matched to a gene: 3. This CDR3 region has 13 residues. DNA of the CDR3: TGTGCCAGCAGCGAACAGGGGGCGAACATTCAGTACTTC. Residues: CASSEQGANIQYF.

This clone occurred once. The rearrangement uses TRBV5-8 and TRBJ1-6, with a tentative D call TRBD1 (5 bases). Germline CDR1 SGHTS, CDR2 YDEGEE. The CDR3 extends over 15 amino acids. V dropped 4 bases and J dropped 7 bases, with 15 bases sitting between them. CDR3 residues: CASSPGPWGNSPLHF. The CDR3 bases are TGTGCCAGCAGCCCTGGGCCCTGGGGCAATTCACCCCTCCACTTT.

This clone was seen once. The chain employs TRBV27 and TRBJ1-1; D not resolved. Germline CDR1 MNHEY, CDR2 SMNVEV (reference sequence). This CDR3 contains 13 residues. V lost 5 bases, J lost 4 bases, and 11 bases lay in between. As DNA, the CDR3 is TGTGCCAGCAGTCGGCGCGGCTCCACTGAAGCTTTCTTT. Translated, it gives CASSRRGSTEAFF.

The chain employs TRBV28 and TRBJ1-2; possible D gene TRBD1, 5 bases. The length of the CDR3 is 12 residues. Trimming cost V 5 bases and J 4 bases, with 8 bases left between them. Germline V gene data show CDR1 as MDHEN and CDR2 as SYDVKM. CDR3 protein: CASSQGPYGYTF. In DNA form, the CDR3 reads TGTGCCAGCAGTCAGGGCCCCTATGGCTACACCTTC.

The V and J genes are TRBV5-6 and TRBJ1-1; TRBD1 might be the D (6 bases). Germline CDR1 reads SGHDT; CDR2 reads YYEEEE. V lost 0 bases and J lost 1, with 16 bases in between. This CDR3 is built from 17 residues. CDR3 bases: TGTGCCAGCAGCTTGGAAAAGCTTGCAGGGGAGAACACTGAAGCTTTCTTT. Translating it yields CASSLEKLAGENTEAFF.

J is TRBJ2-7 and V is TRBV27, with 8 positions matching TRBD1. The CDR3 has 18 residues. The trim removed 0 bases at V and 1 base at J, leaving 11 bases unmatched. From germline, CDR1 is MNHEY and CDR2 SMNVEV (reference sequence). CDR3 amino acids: CASSLSFPGQGFSYEQYF. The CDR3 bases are TGTGCCAGCAGTTTATCGTTTCCTGGACAGGGATTTTCCTACGAGCAGTACTTC.

CDR3 sequence reads: CASSFGQVTGELFF. DNA of the CDR3: TGTGCCAGCAGCTTCGGACAGGTCACCGGGGAGCTGTTTTTT. The V and J genes are TRBV7-2 and TRBJ2-2; 7 nucleotides agree with TRBD1. J lost 4 bases, V lost 3 bases, and 2 bases had no gene match. The CDR3 covers 14 residues. Germline loops: CDR1 SGHTA, CDR2 FQGNSA. Full variable domain (missing parts from reference TRBV7-2 and TRBJ2-2): GAGVSQSPSNKVTEKGKDVELRCDPISGHTALYWYRQSLGQGLEFLIYFQGNSAPDKSGLPSDRFSAERTGGSVSTLTIQRTQQEDSAVYLCASSFGQVTGELFFGEGSRLTVL.

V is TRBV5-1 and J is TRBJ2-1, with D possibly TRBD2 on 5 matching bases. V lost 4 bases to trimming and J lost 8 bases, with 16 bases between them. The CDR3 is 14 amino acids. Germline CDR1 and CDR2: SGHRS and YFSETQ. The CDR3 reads CASSAGLRGYEQFF. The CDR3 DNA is TGCGCCAGCAGCGCCGGACTCCGCGGTTATGAGCAGTTCTTC.

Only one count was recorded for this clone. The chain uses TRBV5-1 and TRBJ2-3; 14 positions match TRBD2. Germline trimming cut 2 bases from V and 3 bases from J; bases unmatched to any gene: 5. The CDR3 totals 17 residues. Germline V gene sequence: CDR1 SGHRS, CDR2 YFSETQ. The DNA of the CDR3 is TGCGCCAGCAGCTTAGGGACTAGCGGGGGAAGGACAGATACGCAGTATTTT. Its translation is CASSLGTSGGRTDTQYF.

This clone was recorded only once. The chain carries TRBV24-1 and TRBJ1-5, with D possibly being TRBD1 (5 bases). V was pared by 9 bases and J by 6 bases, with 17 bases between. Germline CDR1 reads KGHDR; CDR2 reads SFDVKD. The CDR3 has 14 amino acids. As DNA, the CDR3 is TGTGCCACCGCGGACGGGGGGTCTGGTCAGCCCCAGCATTTT. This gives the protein CATADGGSGQPQHF.

The CDR3 nucleotides are TGTGCCAGCACTCTGCAGGCAGGGGGCTCTGGCTACACCTTC. Encoded protein: CASTLQAGGSGYTF. V gene TRBV28 combines with J gene TRBJ1-2, with 8 bases lining up with TRBD1. V was pared by 7 bases and J by 7 bases, with 11 bases of the junction left unmatched. Germline V gives CDR1 MDHEN, CDR2 SYDVKM. This CDR3 has 14 residues.

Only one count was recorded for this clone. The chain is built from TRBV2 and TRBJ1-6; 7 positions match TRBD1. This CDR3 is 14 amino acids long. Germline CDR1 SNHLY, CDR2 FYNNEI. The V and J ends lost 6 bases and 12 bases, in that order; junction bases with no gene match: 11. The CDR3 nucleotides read TGTGCCAGCAGGGCCGGGACAGAATCTTTACCCCTCCACTTT. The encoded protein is CASRAGTESLPLHF.

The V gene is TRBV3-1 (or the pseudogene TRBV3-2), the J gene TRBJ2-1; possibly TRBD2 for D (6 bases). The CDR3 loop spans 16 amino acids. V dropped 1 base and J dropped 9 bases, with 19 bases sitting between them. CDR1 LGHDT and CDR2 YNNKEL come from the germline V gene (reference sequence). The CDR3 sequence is CASSQVGGRRGSEQFF. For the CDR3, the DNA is TGTGCCAGCAGCCAAGTCGGGGGTAGGAGGGGCAGTGAGCAGTTCTTC.

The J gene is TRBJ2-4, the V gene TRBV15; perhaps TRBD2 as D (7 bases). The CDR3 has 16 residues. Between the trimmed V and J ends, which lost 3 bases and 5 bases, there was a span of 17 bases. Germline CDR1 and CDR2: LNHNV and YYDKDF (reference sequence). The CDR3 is CATSSQGGGRENIQYF. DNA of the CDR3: TGTGCCACCAGCAGCCAAGGAGGGGGGAGGGAAAACATTCAGTACTTC.

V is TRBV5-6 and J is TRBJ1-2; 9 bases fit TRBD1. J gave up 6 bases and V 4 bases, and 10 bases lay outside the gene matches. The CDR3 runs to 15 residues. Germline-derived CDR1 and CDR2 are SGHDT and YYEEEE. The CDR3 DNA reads TGTGCCAGCAGCAGGGCGGACAGGGGACCACATGGCTACACCTTC. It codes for CASSRADRGPHGYTF. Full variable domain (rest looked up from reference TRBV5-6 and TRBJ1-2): DAGVTQSPTHLIKTRGQQVTLRCSPKSGHDTVSWYQQALGQGPQFIFQYYEEEERQRGNFPDRFSGHQFPNYSSELNVNALLLGDSALYLCASSRADRGPHGYTFGSGTRLTVV.

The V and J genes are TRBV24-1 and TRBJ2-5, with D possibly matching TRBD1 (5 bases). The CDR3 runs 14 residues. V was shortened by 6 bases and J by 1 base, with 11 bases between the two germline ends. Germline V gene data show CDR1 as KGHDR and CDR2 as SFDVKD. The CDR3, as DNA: TGTGCCACCAGTTCCAGGGTACTCCAAGAGACCCAGTACTTC. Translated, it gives CATSSRVLQETQYF.

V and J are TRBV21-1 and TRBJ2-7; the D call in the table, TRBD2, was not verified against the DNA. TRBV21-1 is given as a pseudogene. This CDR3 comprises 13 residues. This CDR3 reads CASLPGVFYEQYF. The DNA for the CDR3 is TGTGCCAGCTTGCCCGGGGTGTTCTACGAGCAGTACTTC.

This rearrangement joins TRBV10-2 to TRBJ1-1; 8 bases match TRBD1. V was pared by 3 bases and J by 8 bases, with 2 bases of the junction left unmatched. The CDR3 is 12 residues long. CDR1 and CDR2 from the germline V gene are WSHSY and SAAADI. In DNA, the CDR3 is TGCGCCAGCAGTGAAGGGGACAGGGAAGCTTTCTTT. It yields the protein CASSEGDREAFF.

The CDR3 DNA follows: TGTGCCAGCAGGGGGACAGGGCGACTGAACACTGAAGCTTTCTTT. It encodes CASRGTGRLNTEAFF. The rearrangement joins TRBV5-8 to TRBJ1-1; the match to TRBD1 covers 9 bases. There are 15 residues in the CDR3. J gave up 0 bases and V 5 bases, and 5 bases lay outside the gene matches. CDR1 is SGHTS and CDR2 is YDEGEE in the germline V gene. Filled out from reference TRBV5-8 and TRBJ1-1, the complete variable domain reads EAGVTQSPTHLIKTRGQQATLRCSPISGHTSVYWYQQALGLGLQFLLWYDEGEERNRGNFPPRFSGRQFPNYSSELNVNALELEDSALYLCASRGTGRLNTEAFFGQGTRLTVV.